What follows is one TCR beta chain and its context. Here immunoSEQ multiplex PCR was the method, and the copy in TCRdb shows in-frame clones only, minus some. The sample includes 150,000 or so clones, 80% to 95% of them seen just once. This entry is derived from a study of control samples from healthy donors and cancer patients. CDR3 length: 17 residues. From germline, CDR1 is LNHDA and CDR2 SQIVND (reference sequence). J lost 0 bases, V lost 3 bases, and 5 bases had no gene match. Sequenced material: blood. V gene TRBV19 combines with J gene TRBJ1-5; 10 nucleotides agree with TRBD1. The sequence was obtained from a man younger than 35 in good health. The CDR3 sequence: CASSMGTGENSNQPQHF. DNA for the CDR3: TGTGCCAGTAGTATGGGGACAGGGGAAAATAGCAATCAGCCCCAGCATTTT.